This T cell receptor beta chain stems from a study of vaccination and CD4 T cells after COVID-19. Note on this clonotype: The antigen is undetermined.

Sequencing of cultured CD4+ T cell DNA used the Oncomine TCR Beta short-read assay. TCRdb fed the PCR reads into MiXCR, producing one record per CDR3 protein. The sample gives about 14,000 distinct CDR3 sequences, 50% to 65% of which show up once; over 9.5% is in the top ten. Per germline, CDR1 LGHNT and CDR2 FRNRAP. Trimming took 5 bases from V and 5 from J, leaving 10 bases between them. The length of the CDR3 is 13 residues. Treatment here: roughly nine-day PBMC culture with coronavirus spike peptide pools or control peptides (ViraFEST assay). This receptor was obtained from a human donor who had recovered from COVID-19. The J gene is TRBJ1-5, the V gene TRBV12-5, with D unclear. Sequencing used CD4+ T cells from blood, cultured in vitro, obtained before SARS-CoV-2 vaccination. The CDR3 loop is CASGLPPYQPQHF. CDR3 sequence (DNA): TGTGCTAGTGGTCTACCTCCCTATCAGCCCCAGCATTTT.